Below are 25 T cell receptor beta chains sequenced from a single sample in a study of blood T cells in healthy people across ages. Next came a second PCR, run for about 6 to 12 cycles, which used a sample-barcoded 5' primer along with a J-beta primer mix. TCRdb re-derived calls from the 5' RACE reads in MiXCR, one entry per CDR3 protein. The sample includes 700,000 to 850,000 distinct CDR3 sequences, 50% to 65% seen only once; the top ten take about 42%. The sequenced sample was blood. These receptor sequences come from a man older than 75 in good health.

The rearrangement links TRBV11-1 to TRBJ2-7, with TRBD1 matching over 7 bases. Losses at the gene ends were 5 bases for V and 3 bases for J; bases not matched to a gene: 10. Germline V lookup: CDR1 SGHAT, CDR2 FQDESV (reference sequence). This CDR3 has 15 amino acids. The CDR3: CASSRNRQGHYEQYF. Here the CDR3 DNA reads TGTGCCAGCAGCCGCAACAGACAGGGACACTACGAGCAGTACTTC.

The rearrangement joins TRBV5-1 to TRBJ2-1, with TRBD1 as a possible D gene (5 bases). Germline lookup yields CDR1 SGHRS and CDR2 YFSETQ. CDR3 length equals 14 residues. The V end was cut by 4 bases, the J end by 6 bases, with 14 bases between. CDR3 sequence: CASSPDRIVNEQFF. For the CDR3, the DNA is TGCGCCAGCAGCCCCGACAGAATAGTCAATGAGCAGTTCTTC.

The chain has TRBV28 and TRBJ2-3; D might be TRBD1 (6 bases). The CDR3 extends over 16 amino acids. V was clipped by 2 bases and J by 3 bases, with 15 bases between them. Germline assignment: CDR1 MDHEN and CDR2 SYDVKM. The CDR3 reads CASSLPGHGVTDTQYF. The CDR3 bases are TGTGCCAGCAGTTTACCGGGACACGGGGTAACAGATACGCAGTATTTT.

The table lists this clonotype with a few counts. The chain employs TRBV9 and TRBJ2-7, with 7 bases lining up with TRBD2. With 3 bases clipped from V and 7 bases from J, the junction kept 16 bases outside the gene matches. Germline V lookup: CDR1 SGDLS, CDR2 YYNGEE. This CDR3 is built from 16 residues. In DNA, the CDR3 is TGTGCCAGCAGCGCAACTTCCGGGAGGTCCGCCGCTGAGCAGTACTTC. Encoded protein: CASSATSGRSAAEQYF.

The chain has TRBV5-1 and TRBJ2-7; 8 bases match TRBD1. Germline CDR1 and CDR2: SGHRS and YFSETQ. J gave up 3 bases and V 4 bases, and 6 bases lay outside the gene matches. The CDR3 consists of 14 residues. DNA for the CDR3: TGCGCCAGCAGCACACAGGGGGGTCTCTACGAGCAGTACTTC. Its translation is CASSTQGGLYEQYF.

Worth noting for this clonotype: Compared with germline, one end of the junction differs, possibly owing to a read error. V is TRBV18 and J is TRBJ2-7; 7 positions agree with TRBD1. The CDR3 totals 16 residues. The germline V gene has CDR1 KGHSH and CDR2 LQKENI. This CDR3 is CGSSPRDSRGSYEQYF. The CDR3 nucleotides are TGTGGCAGCTCACCCCGGGACAGCCGTGGATCCTACGAGCAGTACTTC. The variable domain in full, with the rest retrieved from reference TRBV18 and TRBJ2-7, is NAGVMQNPRHLVRRRGQEARLRCSPMKGHSHVYWYRQLPEEGLKFMVYLQKENIIDESGMPKERFSAEFPKEGPSILRIQQVVRGDSAAYFCGSSPRDSRGSYEQYFGPGTRLTVT.

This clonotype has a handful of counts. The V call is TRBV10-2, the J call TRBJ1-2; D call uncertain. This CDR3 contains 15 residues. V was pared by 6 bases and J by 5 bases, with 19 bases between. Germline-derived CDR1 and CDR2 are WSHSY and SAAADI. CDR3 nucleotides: TGCGCCAGCAGGGGTAATGTGGTTTTGGGATATGGCTACACCTTC. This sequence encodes CASRGNVVLGYGYTF.

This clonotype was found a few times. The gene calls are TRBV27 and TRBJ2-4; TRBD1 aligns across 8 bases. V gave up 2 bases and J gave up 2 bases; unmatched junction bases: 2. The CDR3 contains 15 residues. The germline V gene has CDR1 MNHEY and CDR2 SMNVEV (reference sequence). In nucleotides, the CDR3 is TGTGCCAGCAGTTTACGGACAGGGACCAAAAACATTCAGTACTTC. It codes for CASSLRTGTKNIQYF.

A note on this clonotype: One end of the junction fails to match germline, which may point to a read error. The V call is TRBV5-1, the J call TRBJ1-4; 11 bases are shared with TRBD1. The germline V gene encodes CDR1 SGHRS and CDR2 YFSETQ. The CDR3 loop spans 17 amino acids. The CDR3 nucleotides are TGCGTCAGCAGCTTGGCCCCGCGGACAGGGGGCGATGAAAAACTGTTTTTT. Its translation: CVSSLAPRTGGDEKLFF. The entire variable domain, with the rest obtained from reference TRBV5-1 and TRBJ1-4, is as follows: KAGVTQTPRYLIKTRGQQVTLSCSPISGHRSVSWYQQTPGQGLQFLFEYFSETQRNKGNFPGRFSGRQFSNSRSEMNVSTLELGDSALYLCVSSLAPRTGGDEKLFFGSGTQLSVL.

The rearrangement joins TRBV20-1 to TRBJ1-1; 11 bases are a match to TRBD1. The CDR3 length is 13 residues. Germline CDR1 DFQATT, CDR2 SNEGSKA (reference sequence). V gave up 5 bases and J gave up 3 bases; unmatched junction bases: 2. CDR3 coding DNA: TGCAGTGCTTGGACAGGGGGCCACACTGAAGCTTTCTTT. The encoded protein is CSAWTGGHTEAFF.

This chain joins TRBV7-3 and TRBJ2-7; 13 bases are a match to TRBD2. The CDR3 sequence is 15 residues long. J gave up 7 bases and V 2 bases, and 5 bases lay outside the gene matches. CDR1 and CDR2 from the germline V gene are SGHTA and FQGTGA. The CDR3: CASSLSGTSGVEQYF. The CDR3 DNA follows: TGTGCCAGCAGCTTATCCGGGACTAGCGGGGTTGAGCAGTACTTC.

CDR3 in DNA: TGTGCCAGCACCTGGGTGTACGAGCAGTACTTC. This sequence encodes CASTWVYEQYF. The gene calls are TRBV21-1 and TRBJ2-7. TRBV21-1 is assigned pseudogene status. CDR3 length: 11 amino acids.

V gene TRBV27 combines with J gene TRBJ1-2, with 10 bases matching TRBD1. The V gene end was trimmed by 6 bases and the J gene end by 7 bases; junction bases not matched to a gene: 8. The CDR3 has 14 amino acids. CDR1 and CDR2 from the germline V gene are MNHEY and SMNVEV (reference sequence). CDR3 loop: CASSPGQGIGGYTF. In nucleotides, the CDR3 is TGTGCCAGCAGCCCGGGACAGGGGATAGGTGGCTACACCTTC.

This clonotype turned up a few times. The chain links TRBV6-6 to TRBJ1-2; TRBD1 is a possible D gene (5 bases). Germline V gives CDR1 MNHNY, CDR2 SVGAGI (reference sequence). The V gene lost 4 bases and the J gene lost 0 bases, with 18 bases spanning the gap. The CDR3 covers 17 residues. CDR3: CASSSRDVRRANYGYTF. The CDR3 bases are TGTGCCAGCAGTTCTAGGGACGTCAGACGTGCTAACTATGGCTACACCTTC.

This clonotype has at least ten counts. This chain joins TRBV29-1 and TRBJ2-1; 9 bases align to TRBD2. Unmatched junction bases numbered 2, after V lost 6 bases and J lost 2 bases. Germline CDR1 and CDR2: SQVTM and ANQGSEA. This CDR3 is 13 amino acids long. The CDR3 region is CSVASGTYNEQFF. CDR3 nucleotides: TGCAGCGTAGCTAGCGGGACCTACAATGAGCAGTTCTTC.

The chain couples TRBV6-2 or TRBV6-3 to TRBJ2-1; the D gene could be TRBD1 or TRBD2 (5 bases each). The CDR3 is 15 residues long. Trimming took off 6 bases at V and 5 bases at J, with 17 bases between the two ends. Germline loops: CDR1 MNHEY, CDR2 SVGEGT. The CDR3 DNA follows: TGTGCCAGCAGCCGATTTGCCGGGGCTAACAATGAGCAGTTCTTC. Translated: CASSRFAGANNEQFF.

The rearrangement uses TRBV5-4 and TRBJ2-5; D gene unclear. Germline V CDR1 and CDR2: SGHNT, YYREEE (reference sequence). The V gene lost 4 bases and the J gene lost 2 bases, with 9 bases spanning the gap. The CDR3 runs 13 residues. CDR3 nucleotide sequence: TGTGCCAGCAGCCAGACATTGCAAGAGACCCAGTACTTC. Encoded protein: CASSQTLQETQYF.

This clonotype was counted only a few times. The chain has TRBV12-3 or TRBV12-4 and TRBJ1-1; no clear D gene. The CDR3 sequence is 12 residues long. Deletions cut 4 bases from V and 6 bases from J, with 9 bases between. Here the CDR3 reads CASSWETAEAFF. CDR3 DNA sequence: TGTGCCAGCAGTTGGGAAACAGCTGAAGCTTTCTTT.

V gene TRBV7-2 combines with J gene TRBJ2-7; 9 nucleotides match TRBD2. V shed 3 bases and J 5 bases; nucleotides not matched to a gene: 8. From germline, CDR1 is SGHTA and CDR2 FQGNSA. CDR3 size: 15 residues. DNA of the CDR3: TGTGCCAGCAGCTTCCCGGCGGGAGGGTCCGACGAGCAGTACTTC. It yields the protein CASSFPAGGSDEQYF.

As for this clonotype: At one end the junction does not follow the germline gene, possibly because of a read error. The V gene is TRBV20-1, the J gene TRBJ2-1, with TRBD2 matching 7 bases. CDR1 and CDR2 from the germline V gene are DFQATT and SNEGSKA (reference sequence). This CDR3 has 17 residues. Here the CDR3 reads CSARGYRVQAGYNEQFF. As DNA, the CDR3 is TGCAGTGCTAGAGGGTATCGGGTCCAAGCGGGGTACAATGAGCAGTTCTTT.

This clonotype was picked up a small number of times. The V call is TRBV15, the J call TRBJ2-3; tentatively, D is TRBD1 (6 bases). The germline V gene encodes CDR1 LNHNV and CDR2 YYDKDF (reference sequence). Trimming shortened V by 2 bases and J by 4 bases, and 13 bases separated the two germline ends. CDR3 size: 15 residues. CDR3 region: CATSRKQGIADTQYF. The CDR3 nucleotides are TGTGCCACCAGCAGAAAACAGGGAATCGCAGATACGCAGTATTTT.

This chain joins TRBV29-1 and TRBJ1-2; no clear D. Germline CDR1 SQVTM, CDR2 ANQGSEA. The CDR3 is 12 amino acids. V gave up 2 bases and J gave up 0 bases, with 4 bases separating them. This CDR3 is CSVEPTNYGYTF. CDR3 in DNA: TGCAGCGTTGAACCCACTAACTATGGCTACACCTTC.

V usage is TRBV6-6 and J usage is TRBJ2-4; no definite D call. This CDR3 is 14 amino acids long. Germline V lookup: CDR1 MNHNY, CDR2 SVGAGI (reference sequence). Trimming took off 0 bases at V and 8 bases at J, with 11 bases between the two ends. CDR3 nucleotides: TGTGCCAGCAGTTACTCGGCACCCGGCCACATTCAGTACTTC. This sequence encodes CASSYSAPGHIQYF.

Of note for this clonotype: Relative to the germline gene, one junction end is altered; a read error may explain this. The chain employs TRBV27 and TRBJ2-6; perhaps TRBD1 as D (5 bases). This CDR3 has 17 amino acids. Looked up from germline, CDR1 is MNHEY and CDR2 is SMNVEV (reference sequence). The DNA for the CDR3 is TGTGCCAGCAGTTCCCCGGGTGGTACCTCTGGGGCCAGCGTCCTGACTTTT. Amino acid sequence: CASSSPGGTSGASVLTF. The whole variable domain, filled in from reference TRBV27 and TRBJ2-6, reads EAQVTQNPRYLITVTGKKLTVTCSQNMNHEYMSWYRQDPGLGLRQIYYSMNVEVTDKGDVPEGYKVSRKEKRNFPLILESPSPNQTSLYFCASSSPGGTSGASVLTFGAGSRLTVL.

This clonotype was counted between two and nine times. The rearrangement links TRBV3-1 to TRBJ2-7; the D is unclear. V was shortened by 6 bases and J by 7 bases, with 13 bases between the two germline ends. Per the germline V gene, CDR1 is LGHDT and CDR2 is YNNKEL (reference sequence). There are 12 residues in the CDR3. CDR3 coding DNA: TGTGCCAGCAGACTCGATCACCGTGAGCAGTACTTC. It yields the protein CASRLDHREQYF.